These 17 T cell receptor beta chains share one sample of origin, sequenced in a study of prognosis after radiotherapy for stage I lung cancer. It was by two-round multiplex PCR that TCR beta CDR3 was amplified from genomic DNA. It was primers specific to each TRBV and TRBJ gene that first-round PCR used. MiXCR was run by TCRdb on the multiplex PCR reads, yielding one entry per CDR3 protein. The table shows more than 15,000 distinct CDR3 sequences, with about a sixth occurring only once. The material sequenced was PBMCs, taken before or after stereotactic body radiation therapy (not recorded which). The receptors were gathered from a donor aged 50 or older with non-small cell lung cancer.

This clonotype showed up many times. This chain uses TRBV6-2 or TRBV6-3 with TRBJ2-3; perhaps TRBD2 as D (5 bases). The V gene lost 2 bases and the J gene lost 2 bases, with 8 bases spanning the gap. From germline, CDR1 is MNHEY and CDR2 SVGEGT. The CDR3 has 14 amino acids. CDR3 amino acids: CASSYRLYTDTQYF. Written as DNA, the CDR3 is TGTGCCAGCAGTTACCGACTATACACAGATACGCAGTATTTT.

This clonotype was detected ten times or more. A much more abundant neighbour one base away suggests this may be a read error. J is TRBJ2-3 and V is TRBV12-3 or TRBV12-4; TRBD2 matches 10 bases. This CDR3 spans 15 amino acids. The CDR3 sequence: CASRLAGGRGDAQYF. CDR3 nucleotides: TGTGCCAGCAGATTAGCGGGGGGTCGGGGAGATGCGCAGTATTTT.

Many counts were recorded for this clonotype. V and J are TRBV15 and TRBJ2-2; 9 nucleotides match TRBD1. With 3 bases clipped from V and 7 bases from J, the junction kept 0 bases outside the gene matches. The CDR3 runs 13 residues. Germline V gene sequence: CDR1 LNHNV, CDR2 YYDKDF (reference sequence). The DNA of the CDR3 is TGTGCCACCAGCAGGGACAGGGGCGGGGAGCTGTTTTTT. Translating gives CATSRDRGGELFF.

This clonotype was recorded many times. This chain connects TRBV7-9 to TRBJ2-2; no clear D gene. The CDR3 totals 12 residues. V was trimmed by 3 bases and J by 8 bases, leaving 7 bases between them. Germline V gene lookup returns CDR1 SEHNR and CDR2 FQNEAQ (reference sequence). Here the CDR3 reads CASSLKSGELFF. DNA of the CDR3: TGTGCCAGCAGCTTGAAGAGTGGGGAGCTGTTTTTT.

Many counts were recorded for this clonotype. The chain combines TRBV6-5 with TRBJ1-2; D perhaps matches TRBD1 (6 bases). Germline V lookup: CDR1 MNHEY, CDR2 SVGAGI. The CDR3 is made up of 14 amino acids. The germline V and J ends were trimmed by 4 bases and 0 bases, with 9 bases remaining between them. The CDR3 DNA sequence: TGTGCCAGCAGTTCCAGGGGATCTAACTATGGCTACACCTTC. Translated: CASSSRGSNYGYTF.

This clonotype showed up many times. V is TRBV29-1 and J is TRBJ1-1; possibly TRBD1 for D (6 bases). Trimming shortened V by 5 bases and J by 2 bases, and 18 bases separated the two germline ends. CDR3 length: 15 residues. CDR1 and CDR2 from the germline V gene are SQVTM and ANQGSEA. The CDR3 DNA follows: TGCAGCGTTCCCTCCCCACAGGGAAAAAACACTGAAGCTTTCTTT. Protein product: CSVPSPQGKNTEAFF.

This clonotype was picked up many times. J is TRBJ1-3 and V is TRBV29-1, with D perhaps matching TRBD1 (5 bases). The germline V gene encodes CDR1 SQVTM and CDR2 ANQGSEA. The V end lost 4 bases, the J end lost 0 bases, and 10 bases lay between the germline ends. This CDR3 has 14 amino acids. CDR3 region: CSVGGSISGNTIYF. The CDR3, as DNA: TGCAGCGTTGGGGGGAGTATCTCTGGAAACACCATATATTTT.

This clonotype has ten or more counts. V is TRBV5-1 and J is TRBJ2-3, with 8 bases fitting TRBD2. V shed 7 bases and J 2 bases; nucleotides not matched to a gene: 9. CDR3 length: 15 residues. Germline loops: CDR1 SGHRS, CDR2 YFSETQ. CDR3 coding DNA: TGCGCCAGCGTCCTCGGTAGCGGGGACACAGATACGCAGTATTTT. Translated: CASVLGSGDTDTQYF. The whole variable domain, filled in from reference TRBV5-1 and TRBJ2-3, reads KAGVTQTPRYLIKTRGQQVTLSCSPISGHRSVSWYQQTPGQGLQFLFEYFSETQRNKGNFPGRFSGRQFSNSRSEMNVSTLELGDSALYLCASVLGSGDTDTQYFGPGTRLTVL.

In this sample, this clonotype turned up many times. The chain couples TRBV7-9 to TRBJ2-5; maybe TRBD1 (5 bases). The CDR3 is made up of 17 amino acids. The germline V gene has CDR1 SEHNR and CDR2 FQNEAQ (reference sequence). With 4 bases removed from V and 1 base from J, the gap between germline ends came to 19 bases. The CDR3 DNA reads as TGTGCCAGCAGCTCCCCCCCCTATATGGGGCTCCAAGAGACCCAGTACTTC. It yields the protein CASSSPPYMGLQETQYF.

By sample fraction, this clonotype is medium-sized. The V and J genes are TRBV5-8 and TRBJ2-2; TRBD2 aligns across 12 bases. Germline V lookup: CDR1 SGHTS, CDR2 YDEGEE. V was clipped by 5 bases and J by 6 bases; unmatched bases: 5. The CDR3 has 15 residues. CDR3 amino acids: CASRRLAGVPGELFF. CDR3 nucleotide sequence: TGTGCCAGCAGACGACTAGCGGGAGTCCCCGGGGAGCTGTTTTTT.

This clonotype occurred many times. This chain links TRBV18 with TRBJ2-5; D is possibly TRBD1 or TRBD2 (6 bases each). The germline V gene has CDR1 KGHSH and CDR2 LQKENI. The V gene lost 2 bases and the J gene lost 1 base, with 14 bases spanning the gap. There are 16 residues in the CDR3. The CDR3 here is CASSPYGGQVQETQYF. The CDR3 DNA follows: TGTGCCAGCTCACCATACGGGGGCCAGGTCCAAGAGACCCAGTACTTC.

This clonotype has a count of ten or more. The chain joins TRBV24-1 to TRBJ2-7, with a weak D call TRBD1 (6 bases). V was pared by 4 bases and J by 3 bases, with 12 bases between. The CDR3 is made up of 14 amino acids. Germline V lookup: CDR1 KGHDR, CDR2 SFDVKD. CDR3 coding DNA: TGTGCCACCAGTGACCGAGGACAGAACTACGAGCAGTACGTC. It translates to CATSDRGQNYEQYV.

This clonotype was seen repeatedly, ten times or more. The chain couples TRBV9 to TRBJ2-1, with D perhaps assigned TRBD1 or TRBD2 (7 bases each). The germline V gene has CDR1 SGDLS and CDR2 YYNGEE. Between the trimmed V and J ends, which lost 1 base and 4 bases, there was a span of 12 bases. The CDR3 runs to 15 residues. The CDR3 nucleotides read TGTGCCAGCAGCGTAAGCGGGACAGATTACAATGAGCAGTTCTTC. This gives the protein CASSVSGTDYNEQFF.

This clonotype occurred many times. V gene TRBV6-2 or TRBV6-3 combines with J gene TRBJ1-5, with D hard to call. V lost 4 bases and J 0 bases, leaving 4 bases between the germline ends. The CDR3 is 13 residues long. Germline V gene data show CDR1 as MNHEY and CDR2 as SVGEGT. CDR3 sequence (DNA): TGTGCCAGCAGTTTTTATAGCAATCAGCCCCAGCATTTT. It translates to CASSFYSNQPQHF.

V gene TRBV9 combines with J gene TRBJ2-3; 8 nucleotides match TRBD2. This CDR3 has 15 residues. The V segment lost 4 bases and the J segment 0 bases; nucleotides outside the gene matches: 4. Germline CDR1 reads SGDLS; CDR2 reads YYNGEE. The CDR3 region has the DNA TGTGCCAGCAGCTCCGGGGGGGCAAGCACAGATACGCAGTATTTT. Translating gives CASSSGGASTDTQYF.

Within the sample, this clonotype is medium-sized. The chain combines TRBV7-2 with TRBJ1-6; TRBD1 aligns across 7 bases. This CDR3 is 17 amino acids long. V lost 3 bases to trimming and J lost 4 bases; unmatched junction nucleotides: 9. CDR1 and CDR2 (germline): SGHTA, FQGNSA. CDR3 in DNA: TGTGCCAGCAGCTTGCAACCCGGGACAGAGTATAATTCACCCCTCCACTTT. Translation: CASSLQPGTEYNSPLHF.

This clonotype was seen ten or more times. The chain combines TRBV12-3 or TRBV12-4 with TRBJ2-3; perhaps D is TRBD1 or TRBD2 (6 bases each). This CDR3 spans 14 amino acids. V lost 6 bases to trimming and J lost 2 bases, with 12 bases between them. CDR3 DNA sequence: TGTGCCAGCAGCCTAGGGGGACTCACAGATACGCAGTATTTT. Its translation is CASSLGGLTDTQYF.